The 16 T cell receptor beta chains given below trace back to one sample, sequenced in a study of regulatory T cells in long-lasting Graves disease. Construction of TCR beta libraries relied on iRepertoire HTBI primers and on Arm-PCR targeting CDR3 regions. Using its own MiXCR run on the multiplex PCR reads, TCRdb lists one record per CDR3 protein. The sample has 360,000 or so distinct CDR3 sequences; about 16% are singletons. Time point noted: newly diagnosed GD, antithyroid drugs for less than 3 months. The TCR library was made from RNA extracted from PBMCs. These data were also filed under a second study, of T cells in Graves' hyperthyroidism and ophthalmopathy.

This specimen was peripheral blood mononuclear cells (PBMCs), taken at new diagnosis, from a patient treated with antithyroid drugs. These receptors were collected from a woman between 18 and 29 years old with Graves disease.

The genes are TRBV20-1 and TRBJ1-1; 10 bases match TRBD1. CDR1 and CDR2 (germline): DFQATT, SNEGSKA (reference sequence). This CDR3 is 13 amino acids long. DNA for the CDR3: TGCACTCCACGCGGGACAGGGGCCACTGAAGCTTTCTTT. Translated, it gives CTPRGTGATEAFF.

This rearrangement joins TRBV29-1 to TRBJ1-2, with TRBD1 identical over 10 bases. The CDR3 spans 12 residues. The V gene end was trimmed by 6 bases and the J gene end by 6 bases; junction bases not matched to a gene: 4. CDR1 and CDR2 (germline): SQVTM, ANQGSEA. CDR3 sequence reads: CSVHGQGDGYTF. The CDR3, as DNA: TGCAGCGTCCATGGACAGGGGGATGGCTACACCTTC.

This clonotype was observed many times. The rearrangement links TRBV28 to TRBJ2-5; 11 bases map to TRBD2. The ends lost 5 bases at V and 3 bases at J; junction bases unmatched: 11. Germline V lookup: CDR1 MDHEN, CDR2 SYDVKM. This CDR3 comprises 17 residues. The CDR3 sequence: CASSTSLAGAKKETQYF. The CDR3 DNA reads TGTGCCAGCAGTACCTCACTAGCGGGGGCCAAAAAAGAGACCCAGTACTTC.

This clonotype was recorded at least ten times. The genes are TRBV12-3 or TRBV12-4 and TRBJ2-2; TRBD2 aligns across 7 bases. This CDR3 contains 16 residues. The V and J ends lost 6 bases and 2 bases, in that order; junction bases with no gene match: 9. CDR3 sequence reads: CASSRRLAGNTGELFF. The CDR3 DNA is TGTGCCAGCAGCCGAAGACTAGCCGGAAACACCGGGGAGCTGTTTTTT.

The V call is TRBV4-1, the J call TRBJ1-2; D is ambiguous. There are 15 residues in the CDR3. Germline CDR1 is MGHRA and CDR2 is YSYEKL. Deletions cut 1 base from V and 7 bases from J, with 16 bases between. CDR3 loop: CASSQGRATYRGYTF. Written as DNA, the CDR3 is TGCGCCAGCAGCCAAGGGAGGGCTACCTATCGTGGCTACACCTTC.

This clonotype was seen at least ten times. The J gene is TRBJ1-6, the V gene TRBV5-6; TRBD1 matches at 8 bases. The CDR3 runs to 17 residues. V shed 4 bases and J 6 bases; nucleotides not matched to a gene: 12. Germline V gene lookup returns CDR1 SGHDT and CDR2 YYEEEE. The CDR3 DNA reads as TGTGCCAGCAGCCAACCCAGGACAGGGTGGGGTAATTCACCCCTCCACTTT. Translation: CASSQPRTGWGNSPLHF.

A few counts support this clonotype. The chain carries TRBV20-1 and TRBJ1-3; D unresolved. The CDR3 totals 15 residues. Germline V gene data show CDR1 as DFQATT and CDR2 as SNEGSKA (reference sequence). V gave up 5 bases and J gave up 0 bases, with 14 bases separating them. The CDR3 reads CSASDGEYSGNTIYF. The CDR3, as DNA: TGCAGTGCTTCGGACGGTGAATACTCTGGAAACACCATATATTTT.

This clonotype was picked up many times. A much larger clone lies one base from this, so it may be a read error. The J gene is TRBJ1-1, the V gene TRBV2; D call uncertain. The CDR3 has 14 amino acids. Germline V gene sequence: CDR1 SNHLY, CDR2 FYNNEI. DNA of the CDR3: TGTGCCAGCAGAGCCTTGGGGATGAACGCTGAAGCTTTCTTT. Residues: CASRALGMNAEAFF.

This clonotype was counted ten times or more. The chain has TRBV5-1 and TRBJ2-2, with D possibly TRBD2 on 6 matching bases. CDR1 and CDR2 from the germline V gene are SGHRS and YFSETQ. This CDR3 has 15 residues. The V gene lost 2 bases and the J gene lost 2 bases, with 10 bases spanning the gap. CDR3 DNA: TGCGCCAGCAGCTTAACTAGCACCAACACCGGGGAGCTGTTTTTT. Translating it yields CASSLTSTNTGELFF.

This clonotype was picked up many times. This chain connects TRBV27 to TRBJ2-5; perhaps TRBD2 as D (6 bases). CDR1 and CDR2 from the germline V gene are MNHEY and SMNVEV (reference sequence). The CDR3 runs 14 residues. With 4 bases removed from V and 5 bases from J, the gap between germline ends came to 14 bases. The CDR3 is CASSSGVPGETQYF. The CDR3, as DNA: TGTGCCAGCAGTTCGGGAGTACCGGGGGAGACCCAGTACTTC.

In this sample, this clonotype turned up many times. The J gene is TRBJ2-7, the V gene TRBV20-1, with D maybe TRBD2 (5 bases). This CDR3 is built from 12 residues. CDR1 is DFQATT, CDR2 SNEGSKA, per germline (reference sequence). Trimming took off 7 bases at V and 2 bases at J, with 12 bases between the two ends. The CDR3 bases are TGCAGTGGTGTAAGAGGGACCTACGAGCAGTACTTC. The encoded protein is CSGVRGTYEQYF.

This rearrangement joins TRBV20-1 to TRBJ2-5; 7 nucleotides align to TRBD2. Germline loops: CDR1 DFQATT, CDR2 SNEGSKA (reference sequence). V was clipped by 4 bases and J by 6 bases; unmatched bases: 17. The CDR3 consists of 16 residues. For the CDR3, the DNA is TGCAGTGCTATCTGGGCTAGCGGACCTCGAGGGAAGACCCAGTACTTC. It is translated as CSAIWASGPRGKTQYF.

This clonotype was counted once. Relative to the germline gene, one junction end is altered; a read error may explain this. This chain links TRBV24-1 with TRBJ2-1; D call uncertain. The last part of the DNA fits TRBJ2-5 better; the J call may be wrong. CDR3 length: 16 amino acids. CDR1 KGHDR and CDR2 SFDVKD come from the germline V gene. CDR3 amino acids: CATSDYPALGQGTQYF. The CDR3 DNA reads as TGTGCCACCAGTGATTACCCCGCCCTAGGCCAAGGGACCCAGTACTTC.

This clonotype has only a few counts. The chain joins TRBV6-1 to TRBJ2-3; 9 bases align to TRBD1. Germline values: CDR1 MNHNS, CDR2 SASEGT. This CDR3 is 15 amino acids long. V shed 3 bases, J shed 5 bases, and the junction held 6 bases outside the gene matches. The CDR3 sequence is CASSETGGVIDTQYF. The CDR3 DNA reads TGTGCCAGCAGTGAGACAGGGGGGGTGATAGATACGCAGTATTTT.

The CDR3 DNA sequence: TGCGCCAGCAGCCAAGTAGGACGGGACTTGAGAAGCTCCTACGAGCAGTACTTC. This codes for CASSQVGRDLRSSYEQYF. V is TRBV4-1 and J is TRBJ2-7, with a possible D match to TRBD2 (6 bases). The V gene lost 1 base and the J gene lost 0 bases, with 19 bases spanning the gap. The CDR3 covers 18 residues. CDR1 MGHRA and CDR2 YSYEKL come from the germline V gene.

This clonotype was detected many times. The genes are TRBV30 and TRBJ2-2; D ambiguous. The germline V gene encodes CDR1 GTSNPN and CDR2 SVGIG (reference sequence). CDR3 length: 15 residues. V was cut by 5 bases and J by 1 base, with 14 bases left in between. CDR3 bases: TGTGCCTGGGCCCGCAGGAGACAGAACACCGGGGAGCTGTTTTTT. It is translated as CAWARRRQNTGELFF.